This T cell receptor (beta chain) was identified in a study of PD-1 blockade in classical Hodgkin lymphoma. Study-wide points: Exclusion was applied to patients who started nivolumab under 1 year after ASCT.

Points on this clone: Its specificity is not known.

Sequencing used immunoSEQ multiplex PCR; TCRdb keeps in-frame clones, though not all of them. There are under 15,000 clones in the sample; just under 85% occur only once, and 0.75% to 0.95% lies in the top ten. Time point in this sample: cycle 4 day 1 (C4D1), after 6 weeks of nivolumab. Every single patient, without exception, relapsed after autologous stem cell transplantation, and brentuximab vedotin exposure varied. Magnetic negative selection served to purify CD4+ T cells out of PBMCs that had been thawed. This CDR3 comprises 13 residues. V lost 4 bases and J 5 bases, leaving 11 bases between the germline ends. CDR1 is MGHRA, CDR2 YSYEKL, per germline.

The receptor comes from a human donor with classical Hodgkin lymphoma. The sample in question was CD4+ T cells from blood, obtained before the fourth cycle of nivolumab. This chain links TRBV4-1 with TRBJ1-2; tentatively, D is TRBD1 (5 bases). In nucleotides, the CDR3 is TGCGCCAGCAGCCGGGGAGGGGAGTATGGCTACACCTTC. It translates to CASSRGGEYGYTF.